This section outlines one T cell receptor beta chain sequence together with its context. Its antigen is still unknown. The source of the sample is a study of cytomegalovirus exposure and HLA in healthy donors. General study results and limits: Diagnosis of cytomegalovirus status made by the classifier reportedly showed high specificity and sensitivity.

Only in-frame clones appear in the TCRdb table, and some are missing; sequencing was by immunoSEQ multiplex PCR. The repertoire holds 150,000 to 170,000 clones, with 86% as singletons. This CDR3 comprises 16 residues. Germline V gene lookup returns CDR1 MNHNS and CDR2 SASEGT. The ends lost 5 bases at V and 5 bases at J; junction bases unmatched: 7. The chain is built from TRBV6-1 and TRBJ2-2; 11 positions agree with TRBD1. Specimen: PBMCs. The origin of this receptor is a man aged 18 to 29 in good health and CMV-seropositive. The chain's CDR3 is CASSKGQGALTGELFF. As DNA, the CDR3 is TGTGCCAGCAGTAAAGGACAGGGGGCTTTGACCGGGGAGCTGTTTTTT.